This T cell receptor (beta chain) was sequenced during a study of blood T cell repertoires in COVID-19 (dated by TCRdb to the early 2020s). For context, the study as a whole: Collaborator samples came from the United States, Italy and Spain and covered acute and convalescent phases of COVID-19. The prospective study material was composed of cDNA or gDNA derived from T cells, B-cell-depleted T cells, or PBMCs. Subjects who had been exposed to COVID-19, were actively infected with it, or had recovered from it provided the deeply sampled blood TCRbeta repertoires that made up the dataset. A freely available public database, intended as a resource for researchers studying the immune response to SARS-CoV-2, is where the repertoires were released. The samples were drawn from two sources: the first 160 participants of the ongoing ImmuneRACE study, and 1,254 subjects contributed by 6 global collaborators. Sample metadata almost always included a de-identified subject ID, COVID-19 status, age in years and sex. HLA class I and class II types, where available, came from metadata supplied by the sample provider rather than from assay-based typing.

Beyond this particular receptor, the publication reports: How much clinical and demographic metadata was included differed by source and by participant, and the metadata was provided uncurated.

The CDR3, from cysteine to phenylalanine, totals 15 residues. Only the CDR3 DNA stays, 45 bases, in frame from base 1. Reading the germline V gene gives CDR1 KGHDR and CDR2 SFDVKD. The germline V end is reduced by 7 bases and the J end by 6 bases; junction bases left unmatched: 9. One collaborating source in Seattle enrolled patients while the patients were actively infected and followed the patients over time throughout the course of disease. Whole blood was collected in K2EDTA tubes by collaborating institutions according to the institutions' own protocols. For TCRbeta analysis, collaborator samples were shipped as frozen whole blood, as isolated PBMCs, or as DNA extracted from either sample type. TCRbeta CDR3 regions were amplified from genomic DNA using the immunoSEQ Assay, a bias-controlled multiplex PCR. The authors processed their data as follows. The number of nucleated cells in each sample was estimated from the amplification of reference gene primers within the assay. Sequence reads were collapsed and filtered to measure the absolute abundance of every unique TCRbeta CDR3 rearrangement. For each sample, productive Simpson clonality was calculated by taking the square root of Simpson's diversity index across productive rearrangements. TCRdb obtained this table from immuneACCESS and retained in-frame rearrangements with V and J assigned. These tables miss some clones; where compared with another copy, unresolved V genes account for less than half of the shortfall, and the remainder is unexplained. V, J and clone size are taken as reported in that table, and D and trimming were inferred from the DNA itself. The sample data list around 270,000 clones, and 75% to 95% of these were observed just once. The top ten clonotypes cover around 2.5% of the sample.

On this clone itself: Its antigen is still unknown. The input lacks base qualities; no much larger clone sits a single base away.

This receptor chain uses TRBV24-1 and TRBJ2-1; TRBD1 aligns with 9 central bases. This receptor was identified in a person under 35 with COVID-19, enrolled during active disease. Material: peripheral blood. The nucleotides read TGTGCCACCAGCGGGGCTGGGACAGGGAGCAATGAGCAGTTCTTC. Protein translation: CATSGAGTGSNEQFF.